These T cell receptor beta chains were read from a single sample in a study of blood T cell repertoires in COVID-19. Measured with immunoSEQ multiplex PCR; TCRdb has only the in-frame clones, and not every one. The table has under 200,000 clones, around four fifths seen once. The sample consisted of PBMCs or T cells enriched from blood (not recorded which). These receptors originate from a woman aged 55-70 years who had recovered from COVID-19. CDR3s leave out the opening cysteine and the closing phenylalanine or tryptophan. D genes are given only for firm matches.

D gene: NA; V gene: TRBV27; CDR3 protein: ASRPTENYGYT
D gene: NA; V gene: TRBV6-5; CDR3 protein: ASSYQGNQPQH
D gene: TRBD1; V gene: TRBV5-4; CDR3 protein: ASSLPGQNYGYT
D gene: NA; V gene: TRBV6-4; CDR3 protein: ASSMEAGLSNQPQH
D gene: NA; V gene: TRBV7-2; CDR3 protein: ASSPYWGPQETQY
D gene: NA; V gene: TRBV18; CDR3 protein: ASSPSREGPGYGYT
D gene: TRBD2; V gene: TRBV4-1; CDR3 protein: ASSQFPGLAGVNEQF
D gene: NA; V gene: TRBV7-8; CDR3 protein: ASSLGRRRGIYGYT
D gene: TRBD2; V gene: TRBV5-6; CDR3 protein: ASSYSSGEVAF
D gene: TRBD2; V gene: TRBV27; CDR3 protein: ASKTGGYNEQF
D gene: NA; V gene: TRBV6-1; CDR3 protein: ASSDGEQPQH
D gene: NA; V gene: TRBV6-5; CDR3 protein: ASRRDGNYGYT
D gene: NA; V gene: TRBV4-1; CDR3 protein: ASSQTGFLTEAF
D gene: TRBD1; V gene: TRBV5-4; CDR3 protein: ASSLYQTGDNYGYT
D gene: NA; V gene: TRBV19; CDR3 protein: ASSIDRTGGYT
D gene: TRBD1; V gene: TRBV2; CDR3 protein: ASRGTGNQPQH
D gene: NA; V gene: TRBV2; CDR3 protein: ASSPEDWGNQPQH
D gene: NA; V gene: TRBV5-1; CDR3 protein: ASSLQNRGANTEAF
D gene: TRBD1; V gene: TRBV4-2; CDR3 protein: ASSQDQQGVGYT
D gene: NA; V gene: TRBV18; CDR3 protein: ASSPRSMSYNEQF
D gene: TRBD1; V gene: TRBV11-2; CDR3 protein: ASSLTDRGWYGYT
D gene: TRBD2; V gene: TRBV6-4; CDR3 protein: ASSPFSLAGNNEQF
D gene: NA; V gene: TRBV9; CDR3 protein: ASSVVSGYGYT
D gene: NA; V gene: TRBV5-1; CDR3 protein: ASSWAGGAKETQY
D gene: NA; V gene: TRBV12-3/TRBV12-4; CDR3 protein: ASSFDIRSGYT
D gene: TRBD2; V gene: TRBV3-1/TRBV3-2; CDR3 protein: ASSQGLMGGSSYEQY
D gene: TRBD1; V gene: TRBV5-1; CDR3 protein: ASSEYRGLGEQF
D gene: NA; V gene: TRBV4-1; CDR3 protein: ASSQEGLAPYEQY
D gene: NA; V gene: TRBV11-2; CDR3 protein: ASSLGIVDTEAF
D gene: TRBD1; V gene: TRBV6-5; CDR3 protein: ASSRQGGNQPQH
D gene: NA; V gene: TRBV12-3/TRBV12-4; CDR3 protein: ASSSPTDNSQH
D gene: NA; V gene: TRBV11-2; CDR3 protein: ASSSLRRGTEAF
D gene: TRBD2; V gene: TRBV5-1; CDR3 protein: ASSPGLEFGTDTQY
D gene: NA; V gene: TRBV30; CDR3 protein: AWTTRGSGANVLT
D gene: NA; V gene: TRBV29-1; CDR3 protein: SVGSSYNEQF
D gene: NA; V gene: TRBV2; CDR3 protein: ASSVSETQY
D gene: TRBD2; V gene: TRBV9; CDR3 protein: ASSFRLAGNTGELF
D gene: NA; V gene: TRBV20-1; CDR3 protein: SARGAEAF
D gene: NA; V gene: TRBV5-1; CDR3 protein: ASSLDGVSGSPLH
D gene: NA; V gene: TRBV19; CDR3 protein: ASSIGGQAYGYT